This record looks at one T cell receptor beta chain sequence and its context. The V end was cut by 2 bases, the J end by 0 bases, with 4 bases between. The CDR3 sequence is 13 residues long. From germline, CDR1 is LNHNV and CDR2 YYDKDF (reference sequence). This record comes from a study of blood T cell repertoires in COVID-19. About the research overall: The United States, Italy and Spain provided the acute and convalescent COVID-19 samples. In each case, the material was cDNA or gDNA derived from T cells, B-cell-depleted T cells, or PBMCs.

Per the authors' pipeline: Amplified reference gene primers provided the basis for estimating nucleated cell counts. Profiled with immunoSEQ multiplex PCR; TCRdb holds only in-frame clones, not every one. V, J and clone size derive from that table, while D and trimming were established from the DNA sequence. The sample carries fewer than 90,000 clones, roughly 80% recorded once. The gene calls are TRBV15 and TRBJ1-1, with D hard to call. Sequenced: peripheral blood. The receptor was isolated from a human donor in a cohort sampled during active COVID-19. In nucleotides, the CDR3 is TGTGCCACCAGCAGATCTCTGAACACTGAAGCTTTCTTT. The encoded protein is CATSRSLNTEAFF.